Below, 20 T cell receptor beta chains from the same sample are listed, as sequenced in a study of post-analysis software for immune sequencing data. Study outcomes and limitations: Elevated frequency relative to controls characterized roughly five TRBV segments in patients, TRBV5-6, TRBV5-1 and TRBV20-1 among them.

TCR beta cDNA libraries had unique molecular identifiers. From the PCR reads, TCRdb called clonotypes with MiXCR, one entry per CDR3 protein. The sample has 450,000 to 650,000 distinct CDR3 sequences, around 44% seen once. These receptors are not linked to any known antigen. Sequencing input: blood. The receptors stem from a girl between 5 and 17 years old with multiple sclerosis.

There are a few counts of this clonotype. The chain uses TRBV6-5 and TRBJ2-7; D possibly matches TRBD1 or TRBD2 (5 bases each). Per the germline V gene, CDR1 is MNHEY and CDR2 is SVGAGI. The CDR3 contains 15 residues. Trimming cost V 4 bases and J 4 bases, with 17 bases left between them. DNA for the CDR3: TGTGCCAGCAGTTTAATCAGGGACCCCCTTTACGAGCAGTACTTC. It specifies CASSLIRDPLYEQYF.

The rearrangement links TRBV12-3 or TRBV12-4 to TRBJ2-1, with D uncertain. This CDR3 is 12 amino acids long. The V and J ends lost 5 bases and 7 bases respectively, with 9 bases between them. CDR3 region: CASSPQWNEQFF. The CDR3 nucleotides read TGTGCCAGCAGTCCCCAGTGGAATGAGCAGTTCTTC.

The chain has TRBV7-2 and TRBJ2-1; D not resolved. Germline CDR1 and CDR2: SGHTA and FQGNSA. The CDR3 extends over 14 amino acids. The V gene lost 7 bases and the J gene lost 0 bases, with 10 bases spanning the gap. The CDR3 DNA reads TGTGCCAGCAAACCAACCTACTCCTACAATGAGCAGTTCTTC. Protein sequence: CASKPTYSYNEQFF.

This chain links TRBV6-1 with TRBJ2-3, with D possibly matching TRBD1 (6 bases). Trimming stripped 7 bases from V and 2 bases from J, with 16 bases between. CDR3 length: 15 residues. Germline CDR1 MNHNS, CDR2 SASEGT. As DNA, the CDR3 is TGTGCCAGCACGCCCGACAGGTCCTACACAGATACGCAGTATTTT. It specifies CASTPDRSYTDTQYF.

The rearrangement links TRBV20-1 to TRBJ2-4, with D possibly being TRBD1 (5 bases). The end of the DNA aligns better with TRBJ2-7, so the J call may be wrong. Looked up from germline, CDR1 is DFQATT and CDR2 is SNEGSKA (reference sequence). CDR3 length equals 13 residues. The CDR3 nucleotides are TGCAGTGCTAGTAGTGGCAGGGCCTACGAGCAGTACTTC. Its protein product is CSASSGRAYEQYF.

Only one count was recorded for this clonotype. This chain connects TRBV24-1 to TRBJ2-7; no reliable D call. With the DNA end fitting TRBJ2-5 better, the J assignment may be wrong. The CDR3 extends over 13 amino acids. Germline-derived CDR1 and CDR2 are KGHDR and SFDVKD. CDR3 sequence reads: CATSERSRETQYF. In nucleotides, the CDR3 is TGTGCCACCAGTGAAAGGTCTCGGGAGACCCAGTACTTC.

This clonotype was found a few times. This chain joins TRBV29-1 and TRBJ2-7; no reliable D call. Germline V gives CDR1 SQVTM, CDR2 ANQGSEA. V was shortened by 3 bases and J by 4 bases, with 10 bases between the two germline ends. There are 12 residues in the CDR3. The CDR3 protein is CSVDYGLYEQYF. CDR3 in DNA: TGCAGCGTTGATTACGGTCTATACGAGCAGTACTTC.

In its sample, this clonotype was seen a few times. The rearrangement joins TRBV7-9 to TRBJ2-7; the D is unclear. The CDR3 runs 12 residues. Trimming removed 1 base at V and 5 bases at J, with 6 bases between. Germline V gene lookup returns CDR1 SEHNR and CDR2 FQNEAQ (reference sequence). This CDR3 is CASSLDHDEQYF. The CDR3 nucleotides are TGTGCCAGCAGCTTAGACCATGACGAGCAGTACTTC.

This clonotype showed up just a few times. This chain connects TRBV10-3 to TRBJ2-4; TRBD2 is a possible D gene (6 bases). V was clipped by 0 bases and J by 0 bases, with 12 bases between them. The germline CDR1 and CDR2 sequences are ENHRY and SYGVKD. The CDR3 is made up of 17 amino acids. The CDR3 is CAISESRGLLAKNIQYF. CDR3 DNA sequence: TGTGCCATCAGTGAGTCGCGGGGTCTCTTAGCCAAAAACATTCAGTACTTC.

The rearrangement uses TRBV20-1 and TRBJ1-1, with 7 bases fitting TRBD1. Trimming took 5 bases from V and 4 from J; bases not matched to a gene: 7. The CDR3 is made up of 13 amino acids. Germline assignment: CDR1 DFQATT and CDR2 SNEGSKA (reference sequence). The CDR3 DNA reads TGCAGTGCTTGCGACAGGGACGCCACTGAAGCTTTCTTT. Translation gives CSACDRDATEAFF.

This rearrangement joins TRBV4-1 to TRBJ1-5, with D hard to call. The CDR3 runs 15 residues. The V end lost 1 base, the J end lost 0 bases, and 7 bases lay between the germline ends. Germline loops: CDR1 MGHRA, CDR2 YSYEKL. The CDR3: CASSQGTDSNQPQHF. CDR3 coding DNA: TGCGCCAGCAGCCAAGGTACGGATAGCAATCAGCCCCAGCATTTT.

The DNA of the CDR3 is TGCAGCGTTGTATCAGAAAACACTGAAGCTTTCTTT. It encodes CSVVSENTEAFF. This chain connects TRBV29-1 to TRBJ1-1; D is ambiguous. CDR1 is SQVTM and CDR2 is ANQGSEA in the germline V gene. The CDR3 consists of 12 residues. V lost 4 bases to trimming and J lost 2 bases, with 8 bases between them.

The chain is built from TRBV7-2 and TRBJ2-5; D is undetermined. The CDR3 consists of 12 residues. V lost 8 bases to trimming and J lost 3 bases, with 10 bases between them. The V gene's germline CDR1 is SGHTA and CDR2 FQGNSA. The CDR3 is CASAPRKETQYF. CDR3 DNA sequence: TGTGCCAGCGCCCCGAGGAAAGAGACCCAGTACTTC.

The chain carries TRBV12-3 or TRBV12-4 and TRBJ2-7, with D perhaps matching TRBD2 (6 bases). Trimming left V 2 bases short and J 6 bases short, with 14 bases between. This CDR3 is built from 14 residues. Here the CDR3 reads CASSLMEGWSEQYF. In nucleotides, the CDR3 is TGTGCCAGCAGTTTAATGGAGGGCTGGAGCGAGCAGTACTTC.

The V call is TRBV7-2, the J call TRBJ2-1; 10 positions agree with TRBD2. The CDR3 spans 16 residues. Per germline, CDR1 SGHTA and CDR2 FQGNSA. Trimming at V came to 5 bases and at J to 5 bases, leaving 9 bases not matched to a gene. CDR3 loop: CASSRSRTSGDNEQFF. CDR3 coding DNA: TGTGCCAGCAGCCGTTCCAGGACTAGCGGCGACAATGAGCAGTTCTTC. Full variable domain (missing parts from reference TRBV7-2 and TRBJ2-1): GAGVSQSPSNKVTEKGKDVELRCDPISGHTALYWYRQSLGQGLEFLIYFQGNSAPDKSGLPSDRFSAERTGGSVSTLTIQRTQQEDSAVYLCASSRSRTSGDNEQFFGPGTRLTVL.

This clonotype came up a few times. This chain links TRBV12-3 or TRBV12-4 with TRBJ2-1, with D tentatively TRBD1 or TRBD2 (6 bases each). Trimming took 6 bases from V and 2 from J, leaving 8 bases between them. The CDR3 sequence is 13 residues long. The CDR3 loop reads CASSRGPYNEQFF. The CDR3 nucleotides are TGTGCCAGCAGCCGGGGGCCCTACAATGAGCAGTTCTTC.

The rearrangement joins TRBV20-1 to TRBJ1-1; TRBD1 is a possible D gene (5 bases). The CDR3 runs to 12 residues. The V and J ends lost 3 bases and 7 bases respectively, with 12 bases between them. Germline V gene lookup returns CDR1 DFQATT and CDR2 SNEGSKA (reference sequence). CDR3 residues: CSASWQGVEAFF. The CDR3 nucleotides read TGCAGTGCTAGCTGGCAGGGAGTTGAAGCTTTCTTT.

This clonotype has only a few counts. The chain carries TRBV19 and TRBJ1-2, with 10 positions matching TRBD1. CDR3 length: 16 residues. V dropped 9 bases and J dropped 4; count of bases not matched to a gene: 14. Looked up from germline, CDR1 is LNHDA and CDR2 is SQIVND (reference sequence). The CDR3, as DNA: TGTGCCAGCTCGGGACAGGGGCCCCGAGGAGGCTATGGCTACACCTTC. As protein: CASSGQGPRGGYGYTF.

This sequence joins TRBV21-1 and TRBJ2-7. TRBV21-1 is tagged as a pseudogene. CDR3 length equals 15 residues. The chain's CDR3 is CASSKGNAATYEQYF. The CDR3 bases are TGTGCCAGCAGCAAAGGGAATGCGGCCACCTACGAGCAGTACTTC.

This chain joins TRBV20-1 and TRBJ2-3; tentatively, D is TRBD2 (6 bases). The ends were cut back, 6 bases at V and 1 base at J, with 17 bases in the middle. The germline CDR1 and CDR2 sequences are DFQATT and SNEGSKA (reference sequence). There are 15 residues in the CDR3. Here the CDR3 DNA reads TGCAGTGCCGCCCCTTCTTCGGGAGGCACAGATACGCAGTATTTT. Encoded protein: CSAAPSSGGTDTQYF.